The following is a T cell receptor beta chain sequence with its context. It was nivolumab, ipilimumab, aspirin, low-dose cyclophosphamide and low-dose radiotherapy that donors received. Each eligible patient had an advanced solid tumor, and these tumors lacked tumor-infiltrating lymphocytes. Covering alpha and beta chains, TRAV- and TRBV-specific primers were used for the first-strand cDNA. For amplifying TCRs, the PCR ran for around 20 cycles with Phusion, which was used together with a constant-region primer and the adapter on the V primers. One entry per CDR3 protein, called by TCRdb with MiXCR from the reads. There are some 13,000 distinct CDR3 sequences in the sample; roughly 60% occur only once, and approximately 8% lies in the top ten. These data originate in a study of low-dose radiotherapy and immunotherapy resistance in tumors. Looking at the study overall: It was 1 Gy per fraction every two weeks that Cohort 2 received, adding up to 13 Gy over 26 weeks. Aspirin was taken orally at 300 mg daily by patients, and this continued for four cycles from cycle 1 day 1.

V lost 3 bases to trimming and J lost 4 bases; unmatched junction nucleotides: 10. In germline, CDR1 is KGHDR, CDR2 SFDVKD. The CDR3 runs to 16 residues. This clonotype was obtained from a human donor with advanced metastatic prostate, ovarian, gallbladder or colorectal cancer (not recorded which). This table probably holds off-target reads from a library built for another chain. V and J are TRBV24-1 and TRBJ1-1, with TRBD1 matching 7 bases. This CDR3 reads CATSDANRGQGTEAFF. The CDR3 DNA reads TGTGCCACCAGTGATGCGAACAGGGGACAAGGCACTGAAGCTTTCTTT.